Reported below is one T cell receptor (beta chain). The target of this receptor is not known. No qualities accompany the bases; no much larger clone lies one base away. Based on the germline V gene, the CDR1 and CDR2 sequences are MNHEY and SVGAGI. V is clipped by 0 bases and J by 1 base, and the sequence between their germline boundaries is 7 bases long. The cysteine opens and the phenylalanine closes a CDR3 of 16 amino acids. Solely the CDR3 DNA is kept, with 48 bases framed from the first base. The library came from the immunoSEQ multiplex PCR assay. To provide template for TCR sequencing, every sample had RNA extracted and reverse transcribed into cDNA. SuperScript III was used for first-strand cDNA synthesis, primed with a 2:1 mix of oligo-dT and random hexamers. Amplification bias was assessed with a synthetic immune receptor repertoire, and residual bias was removed computationally. Concerning the study's data processing: After raw reads were preprocessed to remove errors, the CDR3 was defined following IMGT conventions as running from the conserved cysteine to phenylalanine. Clonality was calculated as 1 minus Shannon entropy normalized by log2 of the number of productive unique TCRs. CD4 or CD8 identity of scalp clones was inferred by cross-referencing scalp TCRbeta sequences with sorted blood CD4 and CD8 repertoires. TCRdb's version of the immuneACCESS table is confined to in-frame rearrangements and falls short of the full clone set. An unresolved V gene accounts for under half of the shortfall where checked; the remainder is of unknown origin. The V and J calls and clone size come from that table; D and trimming were worked out from the DNA. Counted in this sample were fewer than 150,000 clones; around 61% of them appeared once. The top ten clonotypes cover around 2.8% of the sample.

PBMCs were isolated by density centrifugation and stained for CD3, CD4 and CD8, and CD4+ and CD8+ T cells were sorted on a FACSAria. Scalp biopsies and blood samples were provided by unaffected controls. The sample originates from a study of CD8+ T cells in alopecia areata (dated by TCRdb to the late 2010s). About the study as a whole: High-throughput TCRbeta sequencing was used to examine T cell clonal expansion in alopecia areata in both the C3H/HeJ mouse model and human patients. Scalp tissue and sorted CD4+ and CD8+ peripheral blood T cells from patchy and totalis/universalis alopecia areata patients and from healthy controls were covered by human TCRbeta sequencing. Scalp clonality was compared across normal scalp (n=4), patchy alopecia areata scalp (n=8), and alopecia totalis/universalis scalp (n=8). RNA came from the PAXgene miRNA kit for fixed scalp, the miRNeasy kit for PBMCs, and the RNeasy kit for mouse skin. TCRbeta CDR3 regions were amplified by immunoSEQ multiplex PCR with 35 Vbeta forward and 13 Jbeta reverse primers. What the research found in general, with its limitations: Compared with normal scalp, lesional scalp, particularly in alopecia totalis/universalis, had higher clonality and more expanded CD8+ clones, which suggests antigenic drive. Unlike mouse skin, where gammadelta T cells dominate, normal human skin contains resident alphabeta T cells that get sequenced too, which complicates analysis of the scalp TCR repertoire. Shared TCR sequences between patients were less evident than in mice, which may be partly attributable to HLA diversity in the patient population.

Sequences were obtained from CD4+ T cells sorted from blood. The TCR was taken from a human donor in good health. Recombination linked TRBV6-5 to TRBJ2-6, and perhaps TRBD1 as D gene, on 6 matching bases. The CDR3 has the sequence CASSYSGQSGANVLTF. The DNA sequence is TGTGCCAGCAGTTACTCCGGACAGTCTGGGGCCAACGTCCTGACTTTC.